Listed below are T cell receptor beta chains from one sample, sequenced in a study of T cell responses to AZD1222 COVID-19 vaccine. Sequenced by immunoSEQ multiplex PCR; TCRdb stores in-frame clones only, minus some. Among some 100,000 clones listed, roughly 84% were seen once. The source was peripheral blood, collected on day 0 of AZD1222 vaccination. The origin of the receptors is an adult in good health. CDR3s include the opening cysteine and the closing phenylalanine or tryptophan. D genes are given only for firm matches. The size entry is marked missing in some rows and otherwise reads once, few, many or a size class.

D,length,size,V,J,DNA,CDR3
-,15,-,TRBV28,TRBJ2-7,TGTGCCAGCAGGAAAAGAGAGGGACGCGCCTACGAGCAGTACTTC,CASRKREGRAYEQYF
-,13,-,TRBV18,TRBJ2-2,TGTGCCAGCTCAAGGGGAAACACCGGGGAGCTGTTTTTT,CASSRGNTGELFF
-,14,-,TRBV19,TRBJ1-6,TGTGCCAGTAAATATGCAGATCCTAATTCACCCCTCCACTTT,CASKYADPNSPLHF
TRBD2,16,-,TRBV24-1,TRBJ2-1,TGTGCCACCAGTGAGTCCGGGACTAGCTATTACAATGAGCAGTTCTTC,CATSESGTSYYNEQFF
-,15,once,TRBV28,TRBJ1-5,TGTGCCAGCAGTCGACCGGGGGGCGACAATCAGCCCCAGCATTTT,CASSRPGGDNQPQHF
TRBD2,15,-,TRBV19,TRBJ2-1,TGTGCCAGTAGTCCGGCCGGGACTAGCGGGAATGAGCAGTTCTTC,CASSPAGTSGNEQFF
-,15,-,TRBV5-4,TRBJ2-2,TGTGCCAGCAGCTTGGTACACAGGGACGCCGGGGAGCTGTTTTTT,CASSLVHRDAGELFF
TRBD1,14,-,TRBV6-5,TRBJ2-3,TGTGCCAGCACCGACGACAGGGGCGCAGATACGCAGTATTTT,CASTDDRGADTQYF
TRBD1,15,-,TRBV4-3,TRBJ2-4,TGCGCCAGCAGCCAAAACAGGGGTACCAAAAACATTCAGTACTTC,CASSQNRGTKNIQYF
-,12,-,TRBV6-2/TRBV6-3,TRBJ2-1,TGTGCCAGCAGCCCCTTAAAGTTTGAGCAGTTCTTC,CASSPLKFEQFF
-,18,-,TRBV7-2,TRBJ1-5,TGTGCCAGCAGCTTAGCGTGGCCGGTCCCTTATAGCAATCAGCCCCAGCATTTT,CASSLAWPVPYSNQPQHF
TRBD1,17,-,TRBV19,TRBJ1-2,TGTGCCAGTCTTTCCCGGGACAGGGGGCGTCAAAACTATGGCTACACCTTC,CASLSRDRGRQNYGYTF